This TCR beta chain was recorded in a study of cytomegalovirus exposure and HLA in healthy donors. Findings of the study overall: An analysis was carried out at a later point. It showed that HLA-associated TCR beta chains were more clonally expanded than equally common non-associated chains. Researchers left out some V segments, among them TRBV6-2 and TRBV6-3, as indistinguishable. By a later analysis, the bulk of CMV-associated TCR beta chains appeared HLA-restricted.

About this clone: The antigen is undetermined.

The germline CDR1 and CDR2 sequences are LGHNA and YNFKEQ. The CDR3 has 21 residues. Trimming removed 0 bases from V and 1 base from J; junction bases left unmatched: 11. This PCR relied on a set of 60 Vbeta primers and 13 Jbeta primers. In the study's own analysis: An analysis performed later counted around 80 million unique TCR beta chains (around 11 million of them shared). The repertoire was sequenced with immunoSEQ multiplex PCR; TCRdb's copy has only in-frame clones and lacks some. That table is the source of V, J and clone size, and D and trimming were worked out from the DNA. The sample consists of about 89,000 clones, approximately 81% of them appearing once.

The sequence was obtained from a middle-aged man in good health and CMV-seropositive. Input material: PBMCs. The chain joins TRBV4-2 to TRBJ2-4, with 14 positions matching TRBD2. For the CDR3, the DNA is TGTGCCAGCAGCCAAGACATCGGACTAGCGGGAGGCCTGGGGGCCAAAAACATTCAGTACTTC. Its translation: CASSQDIGLAGGLGAKNIQYF.